Each of the 27 T cell receptor beta chains below was sequenced from the same sample in a study of shared clonotypes between healthy human individuals. Using immunoSEQ multiplex PCR, the repertoire was profiled, and TCRdb retains in-frame clones only, with some absent. The data contain 550,000 to 650,000 clones, roughly 95% of them seen just once; the ten biggest clones take up less than 0.13%. CD45RO negativity and positive selection for CCR7 defined naive CD8 cells, a population that excluded terminally differentiated effector memory CD45RA+ cells. Material: naive CD8+ T cells sorted from blood. All receptors derive from a woman in her 30s in good health.

The chain has TRBV28 and TRBJ2-3, with 12 bases matching TRBD2. This CDR3 has 16 amino acids. Germline-derived CDR1 and CDR2 are MDHEN and SYDVKM. The junction had 6 bases not matched to a gene; V was cut back by 3 bases and J by 5 bases. CDR3 DNA: TGTGCCAGCAGTTTTCCTAGCGGGAGGGGTGAAGATACGCAGTATTTT. Protein product: CASSFPSGRGEDTQYF.

V is TRBV13 and J is TRBJ1-4; unclear D gene. Trimming cost V 7 bases and J 0 bases, with 15 bases left between them. The CDR3 is made up of 16 amino acids. Germline CDR1 reads PRHDT; CDR2 reads FYEKMQ (reference sequence). CDR3 amino acids: CASTSKSSATNEKLFF. For the CDR3, the DNA is TGTGCCAGCACGTCGAAAAGCTCTGCAACTAATGAAAAACTGTTTTTT.

This clone appeared once. The chain is built from TRBV4-1 and TRBJ1-2; 9 bases match TRBD1. Unmatched junction bases numbered 10, after V lost 5 bases and J lost 6 bases. CDR1 and CDR2 from the germline V gene are MGHRA and YSYEKL. This CDR3 spans 15 amino acids. CDR3 residues: CASSALGQGVHGYTF. CDR3 DNA: TGCGCCAGCAGCGCCTTGGGACAGGGAGTGCATGGCTACACCTTC.

The chain couples TRBV27 to TRBJ2-4; D gene ambiguous. This CDR3 has 12 amino acids. Per germline, CDR1 MNHEY and CDR2 SMNVEV (reference sequence). Trimming removed 8 bases at V and 11 bases at J, with 16 bases between. CDR3 sequence reads: CASRNPSSVQYF. The CDR3 bases are TGTGCCAGCCGGAACCCTAGTTCCGTTCAGTACTTC.

The V call is TRBV27, the J call TRBJ1-2, with TRBD1 as a possible D gene (5 bases). The CDR3 contains 14 residues. Per germline, CDR1 MNHEY and CDR2 SMNVEV (reference sequence). V gave up 6 bases and J gave up 2 bases, with 13 bases separating them. CDR3 coding DNA: TGTGCCAGCAGCCCCGCGGGGCAGAACTATGGCTACACCTTC. Encoded protein: CASSPAGQNYGYTF.

This rearrangement joins TRBV6-5 to TRBJ1-1; unclear D gene. The CDR3 sequence is 13 residues long. The V end lost 0 bases, the J end lost 8 bases, and 10 bases lay between the germline ends. Per the germline V gene, CDR1 is MNHEY and CDR2 is SVGAGI. Here the CDR3 reads CASSYSARNEAFF. CDR3 DNA sequence: TGTGCCAGCAGTTACTCGGCCCGAAACGAAGCTTTCTTT.

The chain links TRBV5-5 to TRBJ1-1; TRBD1 might be the D (5 bases). Germline CDR1 reads SGHKS; CDR2 reads YYEKEE (reference sequence). The CDR3 has 14 residues. The ends were cut back, 4 bases at V and 5 bases at J, with 15 bases in the middle. The CDR3 is CASSPTAGYTEAFF. CDR3 nucleotides: TGTGCCAGCAGCCCCACCGCAGGGTATACTGAAGCTTTCTTT.

This clone was found a few times. The chain has TRBV5-7 and TRBJ2-6; no reliable D call. TRBV5-7 is annotated as an ORF whose role is uncertain. The CDR3 length is 17 residues. Trimming cost V 7 bases and J 5 bases, with 22 bases left between them. Written as DNA, the CDR3 is TGTGCCAGCCTTCTGGGTTGCGTACAAAGTCGGGCCAACGTCCTGACTTTC. Translating gives CASLLGCVQSRANVLTF.

V gene TRBV6-5 combines with J gene TRBJ2-1; 7 bases line up with TRBD2. V dropped 5 bases and J dropped 0; count of bases not matched to a gene: 1. Germline V gives CDR1 MNHEY, CDR2 SVGAGI. The CDR3 has 14 residues. The CDR3 DNA follows: TGTGCCAGCAGTGGCGGGAGCTCCTACAATGAGCAGTTCTTC. It translates to CASSGGSSYNEQFF.

The chain uses TRBV27 and TRBJ2-2; TRBD2 aligns across 7 bases. The junction had 15 bases not matched to a gene; V was cut back by 4 bases and J by 4 bases. The CDR3 is 18 residues long. Germline V gene lookup returns CDR1 MNHEY and CDR2 SMNVEV (reference sequence). The DNA for the CDR3 is TGTGCCAGCAGTTATGGGAGCGGGACTTTCCTTTTCACCGGGGAGCTGTTTTTT. Amino acids: CASSYGSGTFLFTGELFF.

The chain links TRBV4-1 to TRBJ2-2; 7 bases are shared with TRBD2. The CDR3 is 19 residues long. Germline lookup yields CDR1 MGHRA and CDR2 YSYEKL. J lost 4 bases, V lost 2 bases, and 16 bases had no gene match. CDR3 nucleotides: TGCGCCAGCAGCCAACATCCTCCTAGCGGCGGGCTGGGCACCGGGGAGCTGTTTTTT. Translating gives CASSQHPPSGGLGTGELFF.

The V gene is TRBV19, the J gene TRBJ2-7; D remains ambiguous. Looked up from germline, CDR1 is LNHDA and CDR2 is SQIVND (reference sequence). V lost 5 bases to trimming and J lost 3 bases, with 11 bases between them. The CDR3 runs to 13 residues. CDR3 sequence: CASSFGQNYEQYF. CDR3 bases: TGTGCCAGTAGTTTCGGCCAAAACTACGAGCAGTACTTC.

V is TRBV6-5 and J is TRBJ1-4; no clear D gene. Germline-derived CDR1 and CDR2 are MNHEY and SVGAGI. Trimming took off 1 base at V and 3 bases at J, with 9 bases between the two ends. The CDR3 extends over 15 amino acids. CDR3 region: CASSYFQGPNEKLFF. Here the CDR3 DNA reads TGTGCCAGCAGTTACTTCCAAGGCCCTAATGAAAAACTGTTTTTT.

The chain is built from TRBV11-2 and TRBJ2-3; either TRBD1 or TRBD2 may fit D (5 bases each). The CDR3 length is 15 residues. Germline CDR1 SGHAT, CDR2 FQNNGV. V was clipped by 4 bases and J by 2 bases, with 13 bases between them. The DNA for the CDR3 is TGTGCCAGCAGCTCCCGGGACCCGATCACAGATACGCAGTATTTT. It yields the protein CASSSRDPITDTQYF.

The rearrangement joins TRBV7-9 to TRBJ2-7; a weak D match, TRBD1 (6 bases). The V and J ends lost 6 bases and 10 bases respectively, with 13 bases between them. This CDR3 is 11 amino acids long. Germline V lookup: CDR1 SEHNR, CDR2 FQNEAQ (reference sequence). CDR3 protein: CASRETGPQYF. The CDR3 DNA sequence: TGTGCCAGCAGAGAGACAGGCCCTCAGTACTTC.

The V and J genes are TRBV7-9 and TRBJ1-1; D remains unclear. CDR1 and CDR2 (germline): SEHNR, FQNEAQ (reference sequence). The CDR3 length is 13 residues. Trimming took off 0 bases at V and 6 bases at J, with 8 bases between the two ends. The DNA of the CDR3 is TGTGCCAGCAGCTTAGCGTCCTCTCCTGAAGCTTTCTTT. The encoded protein is CASSLASSPEAFF. The whole variable domain, remainder taken from reference TRBV7-9 and TRBJ1-1, is DTGVSQNPRHKITKRGQNVTFRCDPISEHNRLYWYRQTLGQGPEFLTYFQNEAQLEKSRLLSDRFSAERPKGSFSTLEIQRTEQGDSAMYLCASSLASSPEAFFGQGTRLTVV.

CDR3 sequence: CASSPMGRVGEKLFF. The DNA for the CDR3 is TGTGCCAGCAGCCCGATGGGGCGGGTAGGGGAAAAACTGTTTTTT. The chain joins TRBV5-6 to TRBJ1-4; D perhaps matches TRBD1 (5 bases). With 4 bases removed from V and 8 bases from J, the gap between germline ends came to 18 bases. Germline V lookup: CDR1 SGHDT, CDR2 YYEEEE. The CDR3 extends over 15 amino acids.

This chain links TRBV2 with TRBJ2-1; 7 nucleotides line up with TRBD2. The CDR3 consists of 15 residues. CDR1 is SNHLY, CDR2 FYNNEI, per germline. With 6 bases clipped from V and 5 bases from J, the junction kept 10 bases outside the gene matches. CDR3 residues: CASSVGRAVNNEQFF. DNA for the CDR3: TGTGCCAGCAGCGTAGGGAGGGCCGTAAACAATGAGCAGTTCTTC.

The chain couples TRBV11-1 to TRBJ2-7, with D perhaps given as TRBD1 or TRBD2 (5 bases each). This CDR3 contains 12 residues. V shed 5 bases and J shed 4 bases, with 9 bases lying between them. CDR1 is SGHAT and CDR2 is FQDESV in the germline V gene (reference sequence). DNA of the CDR3: TGTGCCAGCAGCCCGGGGCAGTACGAGCAGTACTTC. The encoded protein is CASSPGQYEQYF. Based on the CDR3 plus reference TRBV11-1 and TRBJ2-7, the full variable domain is EAEVAQSPRYKITEKSQAVAFWCDPISGHATLYWYRQILGQGPELLVQFQDESVVDDSQLPKDRFSAERLKGVDSTLKIQPAELGDSAMYLCASSPGQYEQYFGPGTRLTVT.

The chain employs TRBV28 and TRBJ2-7, with 10 bases aligning to TRBD2. The CDR3 length is 15 residues. CDR1 is MDHEN, CDR2 SYDVKM, per germline. Germline trimming cut 5 bases from V and 0 bases from J; bases unmatched to any gene: 4. The CDR3 protein is CASSGAGGDSYEQYF. The CDR3 DNA reads as TGTGCCAGCAGTGGAGCGGGAGGGGACTCCTACGAGCAGTACTTC.

The chain joins TRBV19 to TRBJ2-1; 8 positions agree with TRBD2. Germline V CDR1 and CDR2: LNHDA, SQIVND (reference sequence). The CDR3 totals 14 residues. After removal of 7 bases from V and 4 bases from J, the junction contained 6 bases not matched to a gene. DNA of the CDR3: TGTGCCAGTACTCACCGGGGGGGGTACAATGAGCAGTTCTTC. Translating gives CASTHRGGYNEQFF.

The chain joins TRBV28 to TRBJ2-7; 9 positions match TRBD1. Germline CDR1 MDHEN, CDR2 SYDVKM. J gave up 2 bases and V 1 base, and 0 bases lay outside the gene matches. This CDR3 spans 14 amino acids. This CDR3 reads CASSLYRGPYEQYF. CDR3 DNA sequence: TGTGCCAGCAGTTTATACAGGGGGCCCTACGAGCAGTACTTC.

This clone was seen more than once but under ten times. The genes are TRBV19 and TRBJ1-2, with a possible D match to TRBD1 (5 bases). V lost 2 bases to trimming and J lost 6 bases, with 13 bases between them. The germline CDR1 and CDR2 sequences are LNHDA and SQIVND (reference sequence). The CDR3 is made up of 14 amino acids. CDR3 protein: CASSIRGELNGYTF. The CDR3 DNA follows: TGTGCCAGTAGTATACGAGGGGAGCTTAATGGCTACACCTTC.

The V and J genes are TRBV7-6 and TRBJ2-3, with TRBD2 matching 11 bases. V shed 6 bases, J shed 4 bases, and the junction held 12 bases outside the gene matches. Germline V gene sequence: CDR1 SGHVS, CDR2 FNYEAQ. CDR3 size: 17 residues. The CDR3 here is CASSRTLAGEGSDTQYF. CDR3 sequence (DNA): TGTGCCAGCAGTAGAACACTAGCGGGAGAGGGGTCAGATACGCAGTATTTT. Looking up the rest from reference TRBV7-6 and TRBJ2-3 gives the full variable domain: GAGVSQSPRYKVTKRGQDVALRCDPISGHVSLYWYRQALGQGPEFLTYFNYEAQQDKSGLPNDRFSAERPEGSISTLTIQRTEQRDSAMYRCASSRTLAGEGSDTQYFGPGTRLTVL.

This chain links TRBV5-6 with TRBJ2-2; D is uncertain. CDR1 SGHDT and CDR2 YYEEEE come from the germline V gene. V gave up 4 bases and J gave up 2 bases, with 6 bases separating them. There are 13 residues in the CDR3. CDR3 loop: CASSRINTGELFF. The CDR3 DNA reads as TGTGCCAGCAGCCGAATCAACACCGGGGAGCTGTTTTTT.

V is TRBV7-9 and J is TRBJ2-1; maybe TRBD2 (6 bases). Germline V gene data show CDR1 as SEHNR and CDR2 as FQNEAQ (reference sequence). The CDR3 totals 17 residues. Trimming left V 1 base short and J 0 bases short, with 13 bases between. CDR3 amino acids: CASSLGPGDTSYNEQFF. For the CDR3, the DNA is TGTGCCAGCAGCTTAGGGCCGGGAGATACCTCCTACAATGAGCAGTTCTTC. Full variable domain (rest looked up from reference TRBV7-9 and TRBJ2-1): DTGVSQNPRHKITKRGQNVTFRCDPISEHNRLYWYRQTLGQGPEFLTYFQNEAQLEKSRLLSDRFSAERPKGSFSTLEIQRTEQGDSAMYLCASSLGPGDTSYNEQFFGPGTRLTVL.

The chain combines TRBV7-2 with TRBJ1-3, with D hard to call. Trimming shortened V by 1 base and J by 4 bases, and 14 bases separated the two germline ends. This CDR3 is built from 16 residues. The germline V gene encodes CDR1 SGHTA and CDR2 FQGNSA. The DNA of the CDR3 is TGTGCCAGCAGCTTAGTCCGAGACTGGCGGGGAAACACCATATATTTT. Residues: CASSLVRDWRGNTIYF.